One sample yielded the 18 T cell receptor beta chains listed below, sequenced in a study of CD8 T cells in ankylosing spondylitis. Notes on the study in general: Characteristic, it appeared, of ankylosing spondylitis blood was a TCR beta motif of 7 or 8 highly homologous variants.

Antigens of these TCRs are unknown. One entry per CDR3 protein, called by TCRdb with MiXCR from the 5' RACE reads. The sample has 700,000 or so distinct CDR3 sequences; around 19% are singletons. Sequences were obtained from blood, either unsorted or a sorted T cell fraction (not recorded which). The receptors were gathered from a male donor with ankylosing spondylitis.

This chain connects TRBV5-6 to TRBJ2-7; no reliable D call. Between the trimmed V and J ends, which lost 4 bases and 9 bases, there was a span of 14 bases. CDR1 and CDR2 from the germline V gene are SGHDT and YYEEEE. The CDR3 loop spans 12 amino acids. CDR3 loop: CASSLALGWQYF. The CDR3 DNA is TGTGCCAGCAGCCTCGCCCTTGGTTGGCAGTACTTC.

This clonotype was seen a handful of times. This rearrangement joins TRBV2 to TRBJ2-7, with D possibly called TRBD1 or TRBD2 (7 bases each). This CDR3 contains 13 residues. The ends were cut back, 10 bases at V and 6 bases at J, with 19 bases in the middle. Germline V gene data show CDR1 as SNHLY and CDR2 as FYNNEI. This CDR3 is CATQGGGVGEQYF. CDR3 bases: TGTGCCACCCAGGGGGGAGGGGTTGGCGAGCAGTACTTC.

Written as DNA, the CDR3 is TGTGCCAGCAGCCGGGGGACAGTAAGATCCGGGGAGCTGTTTTTT. Encoded protein: CASSRGTVRSGELFF. The rearrangement uses TRBV7-2 and TRBJ2-2, with D maybe TRBD1 (7 bases). Trimming took 5 bases from V and 6 from J, leaving 16 bases between them. Germline V gene sequence: CDR1 SGHTA, CDR2 FQGNSA. The CDR3 is 15 residues long.

CDR3 residues: CASSLIPGGTEAFF. In nucleotides, the CDR3 is TGTGCCAGCAGCCTAATCCCAGGGGGCACTGAAGCTTTCTTT. This chain links TRBV6-1 with TRBJ1-1; TRBD1 matches 7 bases. With 6 bases clipped from V and 4 bases from J, the junction kept 8 bases outside the gene matches. Germline V gene lookup returns CDR1 MNHNS and CDR2 SASEGT. The length of the CDR3 is 14 residues.

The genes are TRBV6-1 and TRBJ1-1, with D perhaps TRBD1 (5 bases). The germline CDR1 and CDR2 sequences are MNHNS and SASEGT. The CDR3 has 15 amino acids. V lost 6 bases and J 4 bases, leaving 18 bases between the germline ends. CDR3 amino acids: CASSSAQGLGTEAFF. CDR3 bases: TGTGCCAGCAGCTCCGCGCAGGGACTGGGCACTGAAGCTTTCTTT.

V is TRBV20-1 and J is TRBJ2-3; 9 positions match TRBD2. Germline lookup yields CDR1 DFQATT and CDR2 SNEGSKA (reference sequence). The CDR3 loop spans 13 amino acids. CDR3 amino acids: CSAPLAGFDTQYF. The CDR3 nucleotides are TGCAGCGCACCTCTAGCGGGATTTGATACGCAGTATTTT.

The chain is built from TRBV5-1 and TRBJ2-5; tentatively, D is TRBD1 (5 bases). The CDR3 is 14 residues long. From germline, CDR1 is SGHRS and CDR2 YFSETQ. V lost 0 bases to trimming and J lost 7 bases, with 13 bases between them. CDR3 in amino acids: CASSLEGLSGTQYF. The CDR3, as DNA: TGCGCCAGCAGCTTGGAGGGGCTCTCAGGGACCCAGTACTTC.

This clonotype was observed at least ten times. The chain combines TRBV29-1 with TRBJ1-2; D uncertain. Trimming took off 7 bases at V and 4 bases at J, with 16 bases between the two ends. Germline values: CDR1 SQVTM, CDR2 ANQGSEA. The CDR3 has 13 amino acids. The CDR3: CSASKLGSYGYTF. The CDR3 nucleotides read TGCAGCGCCTCTAAACTAGGAAGCTATGGCTACACCTTC.

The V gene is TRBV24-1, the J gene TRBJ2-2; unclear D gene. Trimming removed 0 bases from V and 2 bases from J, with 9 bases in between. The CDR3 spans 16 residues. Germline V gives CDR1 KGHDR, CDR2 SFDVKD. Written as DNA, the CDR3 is TGTGCCACCAGTGATTTGCCGGCAGCTAACACCGGGGAGCTGTTTTTT. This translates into CATSDLPAANTGELFF.

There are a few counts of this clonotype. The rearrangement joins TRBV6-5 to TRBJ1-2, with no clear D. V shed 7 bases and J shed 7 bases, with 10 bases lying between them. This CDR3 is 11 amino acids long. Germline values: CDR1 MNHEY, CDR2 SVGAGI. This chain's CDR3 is CASKHGFGYTF. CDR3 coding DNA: TGTGCCAGCAAACACGGCTTTGGCTACACCTTC.

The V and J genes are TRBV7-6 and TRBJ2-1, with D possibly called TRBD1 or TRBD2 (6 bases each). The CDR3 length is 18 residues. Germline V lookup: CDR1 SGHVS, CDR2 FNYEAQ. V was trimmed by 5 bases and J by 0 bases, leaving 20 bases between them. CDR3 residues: CASSKEVWGASSYNEQFF. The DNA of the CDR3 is TGTGCCAGCAGCAAAGAAGTTTGGGGGGCAAGCTCCTACAATGAGCAGTTCTTC.

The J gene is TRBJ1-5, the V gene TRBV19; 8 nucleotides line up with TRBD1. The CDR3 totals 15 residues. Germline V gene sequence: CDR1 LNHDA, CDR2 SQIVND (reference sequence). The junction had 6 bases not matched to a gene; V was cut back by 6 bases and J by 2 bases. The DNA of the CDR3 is TGTGCCAGTAGCTTTCTACAGGGGGGCAATCAGCCCCAGCATTTT. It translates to CASSFLQGGNQPQHF.

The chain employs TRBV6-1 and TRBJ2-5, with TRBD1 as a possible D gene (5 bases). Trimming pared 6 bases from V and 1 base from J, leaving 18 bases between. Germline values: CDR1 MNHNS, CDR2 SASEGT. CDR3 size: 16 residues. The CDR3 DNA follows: TGTGCCAGCAGAAATAGGCAGGGTCTGGGCCAAGAGACCCAGTACTTC. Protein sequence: CASRNRQGLGQETQYF.

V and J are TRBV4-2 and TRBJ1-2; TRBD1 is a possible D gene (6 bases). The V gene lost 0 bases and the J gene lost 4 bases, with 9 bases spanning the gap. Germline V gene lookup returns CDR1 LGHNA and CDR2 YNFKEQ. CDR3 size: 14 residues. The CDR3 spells CASSQDLRGYGYTF. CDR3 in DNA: TGTGCCAGCAGCCAAGATCTCAGGGGCTATGGCTACACCTTC.

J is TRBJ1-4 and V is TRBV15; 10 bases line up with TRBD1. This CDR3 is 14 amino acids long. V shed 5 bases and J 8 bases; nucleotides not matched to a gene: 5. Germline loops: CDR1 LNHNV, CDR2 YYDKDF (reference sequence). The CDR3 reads CATSVGQGREKLFF. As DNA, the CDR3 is TGTGCCACCAGCGTGGGACAGGGGAGGGAAAAACTGTTTTTT.

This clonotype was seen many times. CDR3 in DNA: TGTGCCAGCAGTGAAGGGGAGAGTCAGCCCCAGCATTTT. Its translation: CASSEGESQPQHF. The gene calls are TRBV6-1 and TRBJ1-5, with D unclear. V lost 1 base and J 6 bases, leaving 7 bases between the germline ends. The germline V gene encodes CDR1 MNHNS and CDR2 SASEGT. The CDR3 totals 13 residues.

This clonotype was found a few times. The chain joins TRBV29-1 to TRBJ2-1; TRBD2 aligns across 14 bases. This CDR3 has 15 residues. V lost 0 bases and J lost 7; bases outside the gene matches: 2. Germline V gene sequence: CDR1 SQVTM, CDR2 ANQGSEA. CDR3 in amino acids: CSVEETSGGANEQFF. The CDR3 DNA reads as TGCAGCGTTGAAGAGACTAGCGGGGGGGCGAATGAGCAGTTCTTC.

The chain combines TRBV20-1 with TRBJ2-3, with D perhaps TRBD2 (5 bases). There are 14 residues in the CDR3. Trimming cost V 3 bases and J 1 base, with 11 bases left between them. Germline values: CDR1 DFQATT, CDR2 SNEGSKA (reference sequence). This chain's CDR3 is CSASSGIRTDTQYF. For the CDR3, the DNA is TGCAGTGCTAGTTCCGGGATCCGCACAGATACGCAGTATTTT.